This T cell receptor beta chain was found in a study of blood T cells in healthy people across ages. The wider study: Template switching recovered approximately one barcoded beta molecule for every two T cells. Study results and limitations: Older individuals had lower TCR beta diversity per million T cells (the decline was roughly linear).

The use of a sample-barcoded 5' primer and a J-beta primer mix characterized a second PCR of about 7 to 12 cycles. The authors tagged each cDNA molecule using a template-switch adaptor with 12 random nucleotides. TCRdb ran MiXCR on the 5' RACE reads and lists one entry per CDR3 protein. The sample has hundreds of thousands of distinct CDR3 sequences, 20% to 25% seen once. CDR3 length: 13 residues. Germline CDR1 reads SEHNR; CDR2 reads FQNEAQ (reference sequence). V lost 5 bases, J lost 7 bases, and 12 bases lay in between. Regarding this clonotype: The antigen is unknown.

The receptor was isolated from a man between 65 and 79 years old in good health. Material: blood. This chain connects TRBV7-9 to TRBJ1-5, with a weak D call TRBD1 (6 bases). CDR3 bases: TGTGCCAGCAGCAGAGGGGGGAAACAGCCCCAGCATTTT. Amino acid sequence: CASSRGGKQPQHF.